One and the same sample provided the 25 T cell receptor beta chains below, sequenced in a study of spatial heterogeneity in lung cancer. TCRdb ran MiXCR on the 5' RACE reads and lists one entry per CDR3 protein. The sample records about 11,000 distinct CDR3 sequences, roughly 3.7% being singletons. Sample time point: sample taken at primary tumor resection. Sequenced material: PBMCs, taken at surgery. Receptor source: a female donor with early-stage non-small cell lung cancer.

This clonotype was detected many times. This rearrangement joins TRBV11-2 to TRBJ2-5, with 8 positions matching TRBD2. Germline CDR1 SGHAT, CDR2 FQNNGV. The CDR3 is 15 amino acids. With V trimmed by 1 base and J by 4 bases, 5 bases remained unmatched. This chain's CDR3 is CASSLGVGRGETQYF. CDR3 nucleotide sequence: TGTGCCAGCAGCTTAGGCGTCGGGAGGGGAGAGACCCAGTACTTC.

The table lists this clonotype with many counts. The rearrangement joins TRBV6-2 or TRBV6-3 to TRBJ2-1; D not certain. Germline lookup yields CDR1 MNHEY and CDR2 SVGEGT. V shed 6 bases and J shed 5 bases, with 17 bases lying between them. This CDR3 has 15 amino acids. The CDR3 DNA sequence: TGTGCCAGCAGCCCTTTACGACTTCCAAACAATGAGCAGTTCTTC. This translates into CASSPLRLPNNEQFF.

Ten or more counts support this clonotype. The V gene is TRBV29-1, the J gene TRBJ2-1, with 8 bases aligning to TRBD1. The germline gives CDR1 SQVTM, CDR2 ANQGSEA. V was clipped by 4 bases and J by 2 bases; unmatched bases: 16. The CDR3 is 18 residues long. The CDR3 nucleotides are TGCAGCGTTGCCCCCCGGGCCCCAGGGGGCGGCCCCTACAATGAGCAGTTCTTC. Translated: CSVAPRAPGGGPYNEQFF.

This clonotype has a count of ten or more. This sequence joins TRBV7-2 and TRBJ2-5, with a tentative D call TRBD2 (6 bases). The V gene lost 0 bases and the J gene lost 12 bases, with 11 bases spanning the gap. This CDR3 comprises 12 residues. Per germline, CDR1 SGHTA and CDR2 FQGNSA. The CDR3 reads CASSLAGGPEYF. The CDR3 DNA reads as TGTGCCAGCAGCTTAGCCGGAGGGCCCGAGTACTTC. The entire variable domain, with the rest obtained from reference TRBV7-2 and TRBJ2-5, is as follows: GAGVSQSPSNKVTEKGKDVELRCDPISGHTALYWYRQSLGQGLEFLIYFQGNSAPDKSGLPSDRFSAERTGGSVSTLTIQRTQQEDSAVYLCASSLAGGPEYFGPGTRLLVL.

This clonotype was detected many times. This chain joins TRBV29-1 and TRBJ2-7; D may be TRBD1 or TRBD2 (5 bases each). Germline CDR1 reads SQVTM; CDR2 reads ANQGSEA. V dropped 4 bases and J dropped 6 bases, with 16 bases sitting between them. CDR3 size: 13 residues. For the CDR3, the DNA is TGCAGCGTTGGATCATATTATGGGACCGAGCAGTACTTC. This encodes CSVGSYYGTEQYF.

This clonotype turned up a few times. This may stem from a read error, because a much larger clone lies one nucleotide away. The chain carries TRBV7-2 and TRBJ2-1; D unresolved. The length of the CDR3 is 13 residues. Germline V gene sequence: CDR1 SGHTA, CDR2 FQGNSA. DNA for the CDR3: TGTGCCAGCAGCTTAGGCTCCTACAAAGAGCAGTTCTTC. Amino acid sequence: CASSLGSYKEQFF.

This clonotype was seen many times. CDR3 region: CSAMRAVANTGELFF. The CDR3 nucleotides are TGCAGTGCAATGCGAGCGGTGGCGAACACCGGGGAGCTGTTTTTT. The V and J genes are TRBV20-1 and TRBJ2-2; D possibly corresponds to TRBD2 (5 bases). Looked up from germline, CDR1 is DFQATT and CDR2 is SNEGSKA (reference sequence). The germline V and J ends were trimmed by 6 bases and 0 bases, with 14 bases remaining between them. The CDR3 loop spans 15 amino acids.

This clonotype is deemed medium-sized. At one of its ends the junction is not consistent with the germline gene, which may arise from a read error. The chain couples TRBV20-1 to TRBJ2-7; D is perhaps TRBD1 (7 bases). Germline-derived CDR1 and CDR2 are DFQATT and SNEGSKA (reference sequence). This CDR3 has 17 residues. In DNA, the CDR3 is TGCAGTGCTAGACCCCTGGATAGCACCGAGACTGCCAGGGGGGTCCTATTC. Amino acids: CSARPLDSTETARGVLF.

This clonotype has at least ten counts. The chain couples TRBV9 to TRBJ2-3, with TRBD1 matching 7 bases. The CDR3 totals 15 residues. With 4 bases clipped from V and 6 bases from J, the junction kept 11 bases outside the gene matches. Germline loops: CDR1 SGDLS, CDR2 YYNGEE. The CDR3 spells CASSPEGAPGDTQYF. The DNA of the CDR3 is TGTGCCAGCAGCCCAGAGGGGGCCCCAGGGGATACGCAGTATTTT.

This clonotype has at least ten counts. The J gene is TRBJ2-3, the V gene TRBV6-4, with TRBD2 matching 12 bases. V gave up 2 bases and J gave up 2 bases; unmatched junction bases: 8. Looked up from germline, CDR1 is MRHNA and CDR2 is SNTAGT. The length of the CDR3 is 18 residues. The CDR3, as DNA: TGTGCCAGCAGTGACAGTCTAGCGGGGGGGCCTGACACAGATACGCAGTATTTT. As protein: CASSDSLAGGPDTDTQYF.

By proportion, this clonotype is medium-sized. The chain employs TRBV12-3 or TRBV12-4 and TRBJ2-7, with TRBD1 matching 10 bases. V trimming: 5 bases; J trimming: 5 bases; junction bases outside the gene matches: 6. The CDR3 extends over 14 amino acids. CDR3 in DNA: TGTGCCAGCAGTCACCGGGACAGGGGCAACGAGCAGTACTTC. Translation: CASSHRDRGNEQYF.

This clonotype was observed at least ten times. This rearrangement joins TRBV7-2 to TRBJ2-3; D is unclear. The V and J ends lost 2 bases and 0 bases respectively, with 6 bases between them. Germline V gives CDR1 SGHTA, CDR2 FQGNSA. The CDR3 runs 14 residues. Written as DNA, the CDR3 is TGTGCCAGCAGCTTATCGAGAAGCACAGATACGCAGTATTTT. This codes for CASSLSRSTDTQYF.

This clonotype showed up many times. The rearrangement links TRBV7-9 to TRBJ2-1; D possibly corresponds to TRBD2 (5 bases). The CDR3 runs 17 residues. Trimming pared 1 base from V and 6 bases from J, leaving 19 bases between. Germline CDR1 SEHNR, CDR2 FQNEAQ (reference sequence). CDR3 sequence reads: CASSLGASVGLANEQFF. The CDR3 DNA reads as TGTGCCAGCAGCTTAGGGGCTTCAGTCGGTCTAGCCAATGAGCAGTTCTTC.

Many counts were recorded for this clonotype. The chain combines TRBV12-3 or TRBV12-4 with TRBJ1-2; unclear D gene. The CDR3 runs 13 residues. V gave up 6 bases and J gave up 6 bases, with 14 bases separating them. The CDR3 DNA reads as TGTGCCAGCAGCCGGGGAGGGTATGATGGCTACACCTTC. Encoded protein: CASSRGGYDGYTF.

This clonotype was picked up many times. The rearrangement uses TRBV11-2 and TRBJ2-3, with 14 bases matching TRBD2. The CDR3 spans 17 residues. V shed 5 bases and J 3 bases; nucleotides not matched to a gene: 7. The V gene's germline CDR1 is SGHAT and CDR2 FQNNGV. The CDR3 DNA follows: TGTGCCAGCAGCGTCGGGACTAGCGGGGGTAGGACAGATACGCAGTATTTT. Translating it yields CASSVGTSGGRTDTQYF.

The chain links TRBV12-3 or TRBV12-4 to TRBJ1-1; D unclear. Trimming took off 3 bases at V and 6 bases at J, with 14 bases between the two ends. The CDR3 consists of 14 residues. In DNA, the CDR3 is TGTGCCAGCAGTTTCATGGGAAGAAGGCCTGAAGCTTTCTTT. Translating gives CASSFMGRRPEAFF.

The sample holds many counts of this clonotype. The V gene is TRBV10-2, the J gene TRBJ1-1; possibly TRBD1 for D (5 bases). CDR3 length: 17 amino acids. Per germline, CDR1 WSHSY and CDR2 SAAADI. Trimming stripped 8 bases from V and 0 bases from J, with 22 bases between. The CDR3: CASLGAALGFMNTEAFF. In DNA form, the CDR3 reads TGCGCCAGCCTTGGGGCAGCCCTCGGGTTTATGAACACTGAAGCTTTCTTT.

The sample holds many counts of this clonotype. V and J are TRBV29-1 and TRBJ1-2; the D is unclear. The CDR3 length is 12 residues. Germline lookup yields CDR1 SQVTM and CDR2 ANQGSEA. With 1 base removed from V and 6 bases from J, the gap between germline ends came to 9 bases. CDR3 nucleotide sequence: TGCAGCGTTGAAGGCGAGGAGGATGGCTACACCTTC. Translation: CSVEGEEDGYTF.

About this clonotype itself: With a much larger clone just one base away, this may be a read error. This chain connects TRBV10-3 to TRBJ2-1; D might be TRBD1 (6 bases). The CDR3 is 15 residues long. V lost 6 bases and J lost 3, with 15 bases in between. CDR1 ENHRY and CDR2 SYGVKD come from the germline V gene. CDR3 loop: CAIRFSGHGYNEQFF. The CDR3 nucleotides read TGTGCCATCAGGTTCTCGGGACATGGCTACAATGAGCAGTTCTTC.

This clonotype was counted ten times or more. This chain joins TRBV12-3 or TRBV12-4 and TRBJ1-1; D gene uncertain. The CDR3 runs 12 residues. V lost 2 bases and J 1 base, leaving 2 bases between the germline ends. The CDR3 nucleotides are TGTGCCAGCAGTTTACAGAACACTGAAGCTTTCTTT. It is translated as CASSLQNTEAFF.

This clonotype occurred many times. V usage is TRBV7-8 and J usage is TRBJ2-5, with 11 positions matching TRBD1. Germline-derived CDR1 and CDR2 are SGHVS and FQNEAQ. J gave up 4 bases and V 6 bases, and 7 bases lay outside the gene matches. This CDR3 has 15 amino acids. CDR3 sequence: CASRDRGRDRETQYF. CDR3 in DNA: TGTGCCAGCAGGGACAGGGGGCGAGATAGAGAGACCCAGTACTTC.

This clonotype was recorded many times. V and J are TRBV6-2 or TRBV6-3 and TRBJ2-3; D unclear. This CDR3 comprises 12 residues. The germline CDR1 and CDR2 sequences are MNHEY and SVGEGT. V gave up 2 bases and J gave up 3 bases, with 3 bases separating them. CDR3 in DNA: TGTGCCAGCAGTTACGCGACAGATACGCAGTATTTT. Translating gives CASSYATDTQYF.

This clonotype showed up many times. The CDR3 DNA sequence: TGTGCCAGCAGCCAAGACCAAAGGCCCAGCTATGGCTACACCTTC. Translated: CASSQDQRPSYGYTF. The chain links TRBV3-1 to TRBJ1-2; D is ambiguous. The germline CDR1 and CDR2 sequences are LGHDT and YNNKEL (reference sequence). The CDR3 is 15 residues long. V was clipped by 0 bases and J by 4 bases, with 12 bases between them.

The table lists this clonotype with many counts. The V and J genes are TRBV2 and TRBJ2-2; 8 bases align to TRBD2. The germline V gene encodes CDR1 SNHLY and CDR2 FYNNEI. This CDR3 contains 16 residues. V was clipped by 4 bases and J by 5 bases; unmatched bases: 9. CDR3: CASSAQRGRGTGELFF. CDR3 coding DNA: TGTGCCAGCAGTGCCCAGCGGGGGCGGGGAACCGGGGAGCTGTTTTTT.

The chain links TRBV7-9 to TRBJ2-7, with TRBD1 matching 9 bases. Germline V CDR1 and CDR2: SEHNR, FQNEAQ (reference sequence). The CDR3 has 15 residues. V was clipped by 8 bases and J by 5 bases; unmatched bases: 13. The DNA for the CDR3 is TGTGCCAGCTCATCCTGGGACAGGGATTTTAACGAGCAGTACTTC. Amino acids: CASSSWDRDFNEQYF. Combining the CDR3 with reference TRBV7-9 and TRBJ2-7 gives the whole variable domain DTGVSQNPRHKITKRGQNVTFRCDPISEHNRLYWYRQTLGQGPEFLTYFQNEAQLEKSRLLSDRFSAERPKGSFSTLEIQRTEQGDSAMYLCASSSWDRDFNEQYFGPGTRLTVT.